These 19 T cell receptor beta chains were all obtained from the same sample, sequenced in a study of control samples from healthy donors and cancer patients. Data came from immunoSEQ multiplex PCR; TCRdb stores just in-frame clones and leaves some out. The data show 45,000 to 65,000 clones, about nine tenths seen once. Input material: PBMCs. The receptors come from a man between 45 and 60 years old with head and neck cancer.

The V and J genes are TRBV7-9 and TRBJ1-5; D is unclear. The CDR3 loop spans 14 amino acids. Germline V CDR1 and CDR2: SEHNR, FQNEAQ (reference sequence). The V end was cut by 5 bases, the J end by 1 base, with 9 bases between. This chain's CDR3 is CASSPSGSNQPQHF. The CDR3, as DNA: TGTGCCAGCAGCCCGAGTGGCAGCAATCAGCCCCAGCATTTT.

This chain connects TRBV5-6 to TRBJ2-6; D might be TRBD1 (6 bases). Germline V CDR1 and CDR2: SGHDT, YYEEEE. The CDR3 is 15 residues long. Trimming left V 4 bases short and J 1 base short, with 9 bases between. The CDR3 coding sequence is TGTGCCAGCAGCCTAGGACAGTCTGGGGCCAACGTCCTGACTTTC. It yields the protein CASSLGQSGANVLTF.

CDR3 DNA sequence: TGCGCCAGCAGCCAAGATGCGGGACAGCGAACCTACGAGCAGTACTTC. This gives the protein CASSQDAGQRTYEQYF. The rearrangement links TRBV4-3 to TRBJ2-7; D may be TRBD1 (7 bases). V was clipped by 0 bases and J by 2 bases, with 14 bases between them. CDR1 and CDR2 from the germline V gene are LGHNA and YSLEER. CDR3 size: 16 residues.

The CDR3 here is CASSFHRVGYEQYF. For the CDR3, the DNA is TGTGCCAGCAGCTTCCACAGGGTTGGCTACGAGCAGTACTTC. The chain is built from TRBV21-1 and TRBJ2-7; the D call in the table, TRBD1, was not verified against the DNA. TRBV21-1 represents a pseudogene. The CDR3 spans 14 residues.

CDR3 nucleotides: TGTGCCAGCAGGACTAATTCGGCCCAGCCCCAGCATTTT. This translates into CASRTNSAQPQHF. The chain couples TRBV6-5 to TRBJ1-5; D gene unclear. CDR1 is MNHEY, CDR2 SVGAGI, per germline. This CDR3 has 13 residues. V lost 6 bases, J lost 7 bases, and 13 bases lay in between.

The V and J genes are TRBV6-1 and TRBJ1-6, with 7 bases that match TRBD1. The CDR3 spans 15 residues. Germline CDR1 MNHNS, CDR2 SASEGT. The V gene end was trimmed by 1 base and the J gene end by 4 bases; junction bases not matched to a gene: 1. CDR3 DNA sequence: TGTGCCAGCAGTGAAGAGACAGGGTATAATTCACCCCTCCACTTT. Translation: CASSEETGYNSPLHF.

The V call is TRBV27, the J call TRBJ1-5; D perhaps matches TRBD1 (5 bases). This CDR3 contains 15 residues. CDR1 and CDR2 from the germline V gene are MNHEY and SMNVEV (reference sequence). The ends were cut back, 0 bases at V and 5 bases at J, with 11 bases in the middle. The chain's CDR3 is CASSLSPWGDQPQHF. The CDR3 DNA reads TGTGCCAGCAGTTTATCCCCCTGGGGCGATCAGCCCCAGCATTTT.

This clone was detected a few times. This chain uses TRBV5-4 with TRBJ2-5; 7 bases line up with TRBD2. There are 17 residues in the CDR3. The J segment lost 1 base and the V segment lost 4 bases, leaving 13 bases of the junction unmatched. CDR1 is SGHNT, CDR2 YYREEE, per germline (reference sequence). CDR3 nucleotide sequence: TGTGCCAGCAGCGGGAGGGGTCGGCTCCGGCGCCAAGAGACCCAGTACTTC. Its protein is CASSGRGRLRRQETQYF.

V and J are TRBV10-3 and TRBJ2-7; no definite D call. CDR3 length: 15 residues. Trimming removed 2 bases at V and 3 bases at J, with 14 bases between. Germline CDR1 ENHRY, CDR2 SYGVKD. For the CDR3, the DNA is TGTGCCATCAGTGAGCCTTTGGACGGATACTACGAGCAGTACTTC. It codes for CAISEPLDGYYEQYF.

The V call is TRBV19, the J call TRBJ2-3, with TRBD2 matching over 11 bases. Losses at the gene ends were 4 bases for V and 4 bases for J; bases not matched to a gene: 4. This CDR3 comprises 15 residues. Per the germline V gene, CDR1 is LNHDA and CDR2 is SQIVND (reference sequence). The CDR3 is CASSRGTSGSDTQYF. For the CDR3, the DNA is TGTGCCAGTAGTAGGGGGACTAGCGGTTCAGATACGCAGTATTTT.

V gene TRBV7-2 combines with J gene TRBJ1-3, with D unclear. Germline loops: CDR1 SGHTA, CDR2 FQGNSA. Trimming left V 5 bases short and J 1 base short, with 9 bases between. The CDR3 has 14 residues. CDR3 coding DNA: TGTGCCAGCAGCGTAGACGGGTCTGGAAACACCATATATTTT. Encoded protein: CASSVDGSGNTIYF.

The CDR3 DNA is TGTGCCAGCAGCGCGGGGACAGCGGTTGAGCAGTTCTTC. Amino acids: CASSAGTAVEQFF. The chain employs TRBV2 and TRBJ2-1, with a tentative D call TRBD1 (7 bases). The CDR3 runs to 13 residues. V was clipped by 6 bases and J by 9 bases, with 15 bases between them. From germline, CDR1 is SNHLY and CDR2 FYNNEI.

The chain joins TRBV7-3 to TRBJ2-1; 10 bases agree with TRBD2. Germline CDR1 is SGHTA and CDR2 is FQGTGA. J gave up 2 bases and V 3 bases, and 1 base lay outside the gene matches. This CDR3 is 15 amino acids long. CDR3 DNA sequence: TGTGCCAGCAGCTTCCTAGCGGGAGCCTACAATGAGCAGTTCTTC. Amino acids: CASSFLAGAYNEQFF.

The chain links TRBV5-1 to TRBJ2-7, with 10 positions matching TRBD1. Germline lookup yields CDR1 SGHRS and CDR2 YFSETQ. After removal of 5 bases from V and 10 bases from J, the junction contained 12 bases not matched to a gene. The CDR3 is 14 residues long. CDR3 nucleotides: TGCGCCAGCAGGCAGGGGACAGGGGCTTGGGGACAGTACTTC. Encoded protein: CASRQGTGAWGQYF.

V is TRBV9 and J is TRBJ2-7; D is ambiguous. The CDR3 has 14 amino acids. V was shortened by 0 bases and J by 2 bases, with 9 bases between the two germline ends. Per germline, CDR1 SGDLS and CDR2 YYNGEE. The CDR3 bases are TGTGCCAGCAGCGTAGCTCCAGGACCCTACGAGCAGTACTTC. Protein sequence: CASSVAPGPYEQYF.

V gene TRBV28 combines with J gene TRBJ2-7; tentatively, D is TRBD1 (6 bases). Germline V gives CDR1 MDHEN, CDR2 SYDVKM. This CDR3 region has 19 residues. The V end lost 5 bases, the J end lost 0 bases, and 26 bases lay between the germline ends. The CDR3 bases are TGTGCCAGCAGTCTCCCCGCCGGGACACTCGACTCATTCTCCTACGAGCAGTACTTC. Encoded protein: CASSLPAGTLDSFSYEQYF.

In DNA form, the CDR3 reads TGCGCCAGCAGCCAAGTCGGGCGGCCGAGGTACGAGCAGTACTTC. This codes for CASSQVGRPRYEQYF. The V and J genes are TRBV4-1 and TRBJ2-7; D gene uncertain. Between the trimmed V and J ends, which lost 1 base and 4 bases, there was a span of 14 bases. This CDR3 region has 15 residues. Germline assignment: CDR1 MGHRA and CDR2 YSYEKL.

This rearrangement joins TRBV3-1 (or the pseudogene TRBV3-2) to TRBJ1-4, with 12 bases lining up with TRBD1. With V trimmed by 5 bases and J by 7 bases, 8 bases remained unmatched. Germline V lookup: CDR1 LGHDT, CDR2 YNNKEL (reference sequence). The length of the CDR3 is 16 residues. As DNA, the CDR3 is TGTGCCAGCAGCGAGGGACAGGGGGCATTAGGTGAAAAACTGTTTTTT. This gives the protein CASSEGQGALGEKLFF.

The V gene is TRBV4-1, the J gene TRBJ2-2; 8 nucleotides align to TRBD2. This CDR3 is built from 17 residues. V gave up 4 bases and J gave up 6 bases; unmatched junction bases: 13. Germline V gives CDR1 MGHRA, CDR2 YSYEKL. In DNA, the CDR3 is TGCGCCAGCAGCCCAGGCCTATTAGCGGGAAGTCCCGGGGAGCTGTTTTTT. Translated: CASSPGLLAGSPGELFF.